These 28 T cell receptor beta chains were sequenced from one sample in a study of neurological immune-mediated disorders. TCRdb ran MiXCR on the 5' RACE reads and lists one entry per CDR3 protein. The sample has about 55,000 distinct CDR3 sequences; around 4.2% are singletons. The sequenced sample consisted of PBMCs. These receptors were obtained from a man aged 50 to 59 with multiple sclerosis.

This clonotype has a count of ten or more. The chain is built from TRBV5-1 and TRBJ2-7; 7 nucleotides align to TRBD2. Germline CDR1 and CDR2: SGHRS and YFSETQ. With 2 bases clipped from V and 0 bases from J, the junction kept 2 bases outside the gene matches. This CDR3 region has 14 residues. The CDR3 coding sequence is TGCGCCAGCAGCTTAGGACTAGGCTCCTACGAGCAGTACTTC. Translating gives CASSLGLGSYEQYF.

J is TRBJ1-1 and V is TRBV7-2; D is uncertain. The CDR3 contains 14 residues. The germline gives CDR1 SGHTA, CDR2 FQGNSA. V was shortened by 0 bases and J by 5 bases, with 10 bases between the two germline ends. The CDR3 DNA is TGTGCCAGCAGCTTAGCGACCGGTGGAACTGAAGCTTTCTTT. This gives the protein CASSLATGGTEAFF. The variable domain in full, completed from reference TRBV7-2 and TRBJ1-1, reads GAGVSQSPSNKVTEKGKDVELRCDPISGHTALYWYRQSLGQGLEFLIYFQGNSAPDKSGLPSDRFSAERTGGSVSTLTIQRTQQEDSAVYLCASSLATGGTEAFFGQGTRLTVV.

This clonotype showed up just a few times. V is TRBV12-3 or TRBV12-4 and J is TRBJ2-7; TRBD1 matches at 7 bases. CDR3 size: 14 residues. Trimming removed 5 bases from V and 4 bases from J; junction bases left unmatched: 8. The CDR3: CASSGRQGIYEQYF. CDR3 DNA sequence: TGTGCCAGCAGTGGGCGACAGGGAATTTACGAGCAGTACTTC.

This clonotype was seen at least ten times. This chain connects TRBV28 to TRBJ2-2; D is perhaps TRBD2 (7 bases). Germline V CDR1 and CDR2: MDHEN, SYDVKM. The CDR3 length is 14 residues. Trimming left V 7 bases short and J 3 bases short, with 12 bases between. The CDR3 sequence is CASKGGGDTGELFF. CDR3 bases: TGTGCCAGCAAGGGGGGGGGTGACACCGGGGAGCTGTTTTTT.

On this clonotype itself: Sequence at one end of the junction differs from germline and may be a read error. The genes are TRBV6-5 and TRBJ1-5; the D is unclear. The germline gives CDR1 MNHEY, CDR2 SVGAGI. CDR3 length equals 15 residues. The CDR3 nucleotides read TGTGCCAGCAGTTACTCGAGCGGGGTCAATCAGCCCCAGAATTTT. As protein: CASSYSSGVNQPQNF.

This clonotype was seen many times. The junction shows a germline mismatch at one end, possibly a read error. This rearrangement joins TRBV15 to TRBJ1-6, with D unclear. The CDR3 extends over 14 amino acids. Germline V CDR1 and CDR2: LNHNV, YYDKDF (reference sequence). In DNA, the CDR3 is TGTGCCACCAGCAGAGATCGGTGGGGTTCACCCCTCAACTTT. This encodes CATSRDRWGSPLNF.

This clonotype was seen repeatedly, ten times or more. This sequence joins TRBV11-1 and TRBJ1-6; D is unclear. Trimming removed 3 bases from V and 5 bases from J, with 8 bases in between. This CDR3 spans 14 amino acids. Germline loops: CDR1 SGHAT, CDR2 FQDESV (reference sequence). CDR3 protein: CASSLGRNNSPLHF. Written as DNA, the CDR3 is TGTGCCAGCAGCTTGGGTCGGAATAATTCACCCCTCCACTTT.

The table lists this clonotype with a few counts. CDR3 residues: CASNPERGLHTDTQYF. CDR3 sequence (DNA): TGTGCCAGCAACCCGGAGAGGGGACTACACACAGATACGCAGTATTTT. The chain employs TRBV6-2 or TRBV6-3 and TRBJ2-3, with 7 nucleotides matching TRBD2. V dropped 7 bases and J dropped 2; count of bases not matched to a gene: 12. This CDR3 has 16 amino acids. The germline V gene has CDR1 MNHEY and CDR2 SVGEGT.

This clonotype came up many times. The J gene is TRBJ1-4, the V gene TRBV28; the match to TRBD1 covers 12 bases. Losses at the gene ends were 1 base for V and 8 bases for J; bases not matched to a gene: 5. The CDR3 contains 16 residues. From germline, CDR1 is MDHEN and CDR2 SYDVKM. The CDR3 here is CASSLLGTGGPEKLFF. The CDR3 region has the DNA TGTGCCAGCAGTTTATTAGGGACAGGGGGCCCGGAAAAACTGTTTTTT.

This clonotype was detected a few times. The gene calls are TRBV2 and TRBJ1-2, with 9 nucleotides matching TRBD1. Germline V CDR1 and CDR2: SNHLY, FYNNEI. This CDR3 is built from 20 residues. The ends lost 7 bases at V and 4 bases at J; junction bases unmatched: 25. The chain's CDR3 is CASNWDRALAGGPTSYGYTF. DNA for the CDR3: TGTGCCAGCAACTGGGACAGGGCCCTCGCAGGGGGCCCTACTAGCTATGGCTACACCTTC.

V gene TRBV5-1 combines with J gene TRBJ1-6; a possible D gene is TRBD1 (5 bases). Trimming removed 4 bases at V and 11 bases at J, with 10 bases between. In germline, CDR1 is SGHRS, CDR2 YFSETQ. The CDR3 loop spans 12 amino acids. The CDR3: CASSAKGTPLHF. The CDR3 DNA reads TGCGCCAGCAGCGCAAAGGGGACACCCCTCCACTTT.

This rearrangement joins TRBV7-8 to TRBJ1-2, with D possibly matching TRBD1 (5 bases). The CDR3 totals 13 residues. The germline V gene has CDR1 SGHVS and CDR2 FQNEAQ. V lost 5 bases to trimming and J lost 4 bases, with 11 bases between them. The CDR3 nucleotides are TGTGCCAGCAGCAGGGGTGGTGCCTATGGCTACACCTTC. Its translation is CASSRGGAYGYTF.

This clonotype was counted at least ten times. The rearrangement links TRBV5-1 to TRBJ2-1, with 10 bases lining up with TRBD2. V was pared by 0 bases and J by 6 bases, with 0 bases of the junction left unmatched. CDR1 is SGHRS and CDR2 is YFSETQ in the germline V gene. The length of the CDR3 is 14 residues. In DNA, the CDR3 is TGCGCCAGCAGCTTGGCTAGCGGGAGCAATGAGCAGTTCTTC. It yields the protein CASSLASGSNEQFF.

The sample holds many counts of this clonotype. The gene calls are TRBV20-1 and TRBJ2-1; TRBD2 matches at 9 bases. This CDR3 spans 15 amino acids. Germline V gene lookup returns CDR1 DFQATT and CDR2 SNEGSKA (reference sequence). The V segment lost 4 bases and the J segment 8 bases; nucleotides outside the gene matches: 12. Here the CDR3 reads CSANPPRGGAYEQFF. The CDR3 DNA is TGCAGTGCTAACCCACCTCGCGGGGGGGCCTATGAGCAGTTCTTC.

This clonotype appeared many times. CDR3 bases: TGTGCCAGCAGCTTAACGGGGGGGGAGCTCGAGACCCAGTACTTC. This codes for CASSLTGGELETQYF. The V call is TRBV7-3, the J call TRBJ2-5, with 7 bases that match TRBD2. This CDR3 is built from 15 residues. With V trimmed by 0 bases and J by 5 bases, 6 bases remained unmatched. The V gene's germline CDR1 is SGHTA and CDR2 FQGTGA.

The table lists this clonotype with many counts. The V call is TRBV7-8, the J call TRBJ1-6; D is undetermined. Germline V gives CDR1 SGHVS, CDR2 FQNEAQ. The CDR3 spans 15 residues. The V gene lost 2 bases and the J gene lost 5 bases, with 10 bases spanning the gap. For the CDR3, the DNA is TGTGCCAGCAGCTTACGAAGAGCTGATAATTCACCCCTCCACTTT. Translated, it gives CASSLRRADNSPLHF.

This clonotype occurred a few times. The V gene is TRBV3-1, the J gene TRBJ2-2; 9 bases line up with TRBD1. The CDR3 totals 15 residues. Germline trimming cut 6 bases from V and 4 bases from J; bases unmatched to any gene: 6. From germline, CDR1 is LGHDT and CDR2 YNNKEL (reference sequence). The CDR3 is CASRGDRDLTGELFF. CDR3 sequence (DNA): TGTGCCAGCAGAGGGGACAGGGACCTCACCGGGGAGCTGTTTTTT.

This clonotype counts as medium-sized. The chain carries TRBV7-2 and TRBJ2-5; possibly TRBD1 for D (6 bases). CDR1 SGHTA and CDR2 FQGNSA come from the germline V gene. V was clipped by 1 base and J by 3 bases, with 6 bases between them. The CDR3 length is 13 residues. The chain's CDR3 is CASSLGTEETQYF. CDR3 DNA sequence: TGTGCCAGCAGCTTAGGGACAGAAGAGACCCAGTACTTC.

This clonotype came up many times. V gene TRBV7-2 combines with J gene TRBJ2-3; 13 nucleotides match TRBD2. The junction had 13 bases not matched to a gene; V was cut back by 5 bases and J by 14 bases. This CDR3 region has 15 residues. Germline V gives CDR1 SGHTA, CDR2 FQGNSA. The CDR3 coding sequence is TGTGCCAGCAGCCCCCTGCCTGGGGGACTAGCGGGGTCGTATTTT. Translating gives CASSPLPGGLAGSYF.

Many counts were recorded for this clonotype. This rearrangement joins TRBV9 to TRBJ2-1; D gene ambiguous. Trimming took 0 bases from V and 4 from J, leaving 8 bases between them. The CDR3 loop spans 14 amino acids. CDR1 SGDLS and CDR2 YYNGEE come from the germline V gene. The CDR3 sequence: CASSVGAPYNEQFF. The CDR3 region has the DNA TGTGCCAGCAGCGTAGGAGCTCCGTACAATGAGCAGTTCTTC.

Ten or more counts support this clonotype. The V call is TRBV11-2, the J call TRBJ2-4, with 8 bases aligning to TRBD1. This CDR3 has 15 amino acids. Germline V gene data show CDR1 as SGHAT and CDR2 as FQNNGV. V lost 2 bases, J lost 4 bases, and 4 bases stayed unmatched. The CDR3 coding sequence is TGTGCCAGCAGCTTAAGTACAGGGGGTAAAAACATTCAGTACTTC. Translation gives CASSLSTGGKNIQYF.

This clonotype was observed a few times. The CDR3 DNA reads as TGCGCCAGCAGCTTTGGCCTAGCGGGAGGCACAGATACGCAGTATTTT. Its translation is CASSFGLAGGTDTQYF. This chain links TRBV5-1 with TRBJ2-3; 10 bases are a match to TRBD2. The CDR3 covers 16 residues. V was pared by 2 bases and J by 1 base, with 4 bases of the junction left unmatched. Germline CDR1 and CDR2: SGHRS and YFSETQ.

This clonotype came up many times. This chain links TRBV29-1 with TRBJ1-2, with a tentative D call TRBD1 (5 bases). Germline V gene lookup returns CDR1 SQVTM and CDR2 ANQGSEA. The CDR3 has 14 residues. V was trimmed by 7 bases and J by 0 bases, leaving 15 bases between them. The CDR3 bases are TGCAGCGCCCGGGGTAGGGGCGCTAACTATGGCTACACCTTC. Translated: CSARGRGANYGYTF.

The rearrangement joins TRBV11-3 to TRBJ1-1; D remains unclear. V was pared by 6 bases and J by 11 bases, with 13 bases between. The CDR3 is made up of 11 amino acids. Germline values: CDR1 SGHNT, CDR2 YENEEA. CDR3 amino acids: CASRRTQPAFF. As DNA, the CDR3 is TGTGCCAGCAGAAGGACCCAACCGGCTTTCTTT.

This clonotype was counted only a few times. This CDR3 is CASATTSRGKGEKLFF. The CDR3 DNA follows: TGTGCCAGCGCTACGACTTCCAGGGGAAAAGGGGAAAAACTGTTTTTT. The rearrangement joins TRBV2 to TRBJ1-4; D might be TRBD1 (6 bases). Deletions cut 8 bases from V and 8 bases from J, with 24 bases between. CDR3 size: 16 residues. Germline V gene sequence: CDR1 SNHLY, CDR2 FYNNEI.

This clonotype turned up a few times. The gene calls are TRBV20-1 and TRBJ1-1, with D possibly being TRBD1 (5 bases). Per germline, CDR1 DFQATT and CDR2 SNEGSKA (reference sequence). V lost 2 bases, J lost 4 bases, and 17 bases lay in between. The CDR3 covers 15 residues. CDR3 residues: CSARLTIGGITEAFF. In nucleotides, the CDR3 is TGCAGTGCTAGATTAACAATCGGGGGGATCACTGAAGCTTTCTTT.

This clonotype was recorded a few times. The chain links TRBV12-3 or TRBV12-4 to TRBJ2-3, with D possibly TRBD1 on 6 matching bases. This CDR3 spans 13 amino acids. V lost 2 bases and J 5 bases, leaving 8 bases between the germline ends. This chain's CDR3 is CASSLQGQDTQYF. The CDR3 DNA sequence: TGTGCCAGCAGTTTACAGGGACAAGATACGCAGTATTTT.

A word on this clonotype: Just one base apart from a much larger clone, this may be a read error. The chain is built from TRBV4-1 and TRBJ1-6; D might be TRBD1 (6 bases). Germline assignment: CDR1 MGHRA and CDR2 YSYEKL. The CDR3 has 16 amino acids. The CDR3 loop is CASSQEVGANNSPLNF. The DNA for the CDR3 is TGCGCCAGCAGCCAAGAGGTGGGGGCCAATAATTCACCCCTCAACTTT.